The 2 T cell receptor beta chains presented below share a single source sample, sequenced in a study of beta chain features in type 1 diabetes. Of the isolated RNA, all was reverse transcribed, and so the sequenced material was expressed TCRB transcripts. TCRdb's copy holds only in-frame clones and misses some; the assay was immunoSEQ multiplex PCR. The sample lists under 450,000 clones, about 15% occurring once. The specimen sequenced was naive CD4+ T cells from blood. Receptors originate from a man aged 25-45 years in good health.

The CDR3 DNA reads as TGTGCCAGCATCCCGGAGGGGGAGAGGGATACGCAGTATTTT. It yields the protein CASIPEGERDTQYF. V gene TRBV6-6 combines with J gene TRBJ2-3; either TRBD1 or TRBD2 may supply D (6 bases each). Trimming took off 7 bases at V and 6 bases at J, with 17 bases between the two ends. The length of the CDR3 is 14 residues. CDR1 is MNHNY and CDR2 is SVGAGI in the germline V gene (reference sequence).

This chain uses TRBV5-6 with TRBJ1-1; unclear D gene. The V end lost 4 bases, the J end lost 0 bases, and 13 bases lay between the germline ends. The CDR3 has 15 residues. Germline-derived CDR1 and CDR2 are SGHDT and YYEEEE. This CDR3 reads CASSPALKVNTEAFF. In DNA form, the CDR3 reads TGTGCCAGCAGCCCCGCCTTAAAAGTGAACACTGAAGCTTTCTTT.